The T cell receptor (beta chain) under discussion was sequenced for a study of blood T cell repertoires in COVID-19. Study-wide background: Material from acute and convalescent COVID-19 was sourced from the United States, Italy and Spain.

Study processing details: Amplification of reference gene primers provided the estimated nucleated cell counts. Some clones are missing from TCRdb's copy, which holds only in-frame ones; the method was immunoSEQ multiplex PCR. V and J calls plus clone size are reproduced from that table; the DNA served to infer D and trimming. The top ten hold approximately 7.2% of the sample, which has about 240,000 clones, 85% to 90% seen once. What was sequenced was peripheral blood. The sequence was obtained from a woman aged 65 to 85 with active or convalescent COVID-19.

CDR3 sequence: CASSVIRQGNTGELFF. DNA of the CDR3: TGTGCCAGCAGTGTAATTCGACAGGGAAACACCGGGGAGCTGTTTTTT. This chain joins TRBV6-1 and TRBJ2-2; 7 bases align to TRBD1. V shed 4 bases and J 2 bases; nucleotides not matched to a gene: 7. The CDR3 consists of 16 residues. The germline gives CDR1 MNHNS, CDR2 SASEGT.